This T cell receptor (beta chain) appears in the sequencing data of a study of identical twins. Study-wide findings and caveats: Part of the zero-insertion signal could reflect confounding by invariant MAIT and iNKT cells.

The CDR3 has 15 amino acids. The V gene end was trimmed by 5 bases and the J gene end by 2 bases; junction bases not matched to a gene: 6. Germline V gene data show CDR1 as LGHNT and CDR2 as FRNRAP. TCRdb reprocessed the 5' RACE reads with MiXCR, giving one entry per CDR3 protein. This sample carries around 300,000 distinct CDR3 sequences, 6.5% to 9.5% of them seen once, and the ten largest clones take roughly 2.1%. The sample holds many counts of this clonotype. Its antigen is not identified. Another study also made use of these data, one on yellow fever vaccine responses in identical twins. That report adds: Twins reportedly showed a vaccine T cell response that seemed partly convergent and partly personalized.

This chain uses TRBV12-5 with TRBJ2-3; 8 bases align to TRBD1. This receptor was obtained from a woman aged 18-35 years in good health. The sample comprised memory (CD45RO+) T cells sorted from blood. CDR3 sequence (DNA): TGTGCTAGTGGTCCCGGGACAGGATACACAGATACGCAGTATTTT. This translates into CASGPGTGYTDTQYF.